The 20 T cell receptor beta chains in this list originate from one sample, sequenced in a study of control samples from healthy donors and cancer patients. Assay: immunoSEQ multiplex PCR; the TCRdb copy retains only in-frame clones and omits some. This sample carries approximately 140,000 clones, 80% to 95% of them seen once, and the ten largest clones take about 5.8%. Sequenced material: blood. The receptors were sampled from a man between 18 and 35 years old in good health.

The rearrangement links TRBV4-2 to TRBJ2-7, with 12 bases identical to TRBD2. Trimming cost V 2 bases and J 4 bases; bases outside gene matches: 6. Germline V gene lookup returns CDR1 LGHNA and CDR2 YNFKEQ. This CDR3 comprises 16 residues. CDR3 sequence (DNA): TGTGCCAGCAGCCAACCGGCTAGCGGGAGGGCTTACGAGCAGTACTTC. Its translation: CASSQPASGRAYEQYF.

This chain uses TRBV13 with TRBJ1-1; D perhaps matches TRBD1 (5 bases). CDR1 and CDR2 from the germline V gene are PRHDT and FYEKMQ (reference sequence). The V and J ends lost 4 bases and 1 base respectively, with 19 bases between them. The CDR3 has 17 residues. The CDR3 bases are TGTGCCAGCAGCTCAGAAGGGGCAGGCCCGGGGAACACTGAAGCTTTCTTT. Amino acid sequence: CASSSEGAGPGNTEAFF.

The rearrangement links TRBV4-3 to TRBJ1-4; D is undetermined. CDR1 is LGHNA and CDR2 is YSLEER in the germline V gene. V was cut by 0 bases and J by 6 bases, with 17 bases left in between. CDR3 length: 17 residues. As DNA, the CDR3 is TGCGCCAGCAGCCAAGATCGGCCCGTCGAGACTCATGAAAAACTGTTTTTT. Its protein product is CASSQDRPVETHEKLFF.

The V and J genes are TRBV24-1 and TRBJ1-2, with D perhaps matching TRBD1 (6 bases). Germline assignment: CDR1 KGHDR and CDR2 SFDVKD. The CDR3 runs 12 residues. V dropped 4 bases and J dropped 4 bases, with 6 bases sitting between them. CDR3 in amino acids: CATSEGAYGYTF. DNA for the CDR3: TGTGCCACCAGTGAGGGGGCCTATGGCTACACCTTC.

The rearrangement links TRBV7-2 to TRBJ2-1, with TRBD2 identical over 11 bases. Germline assignment: CDR1 SGHTA and CDR2 FQGNSA. This CDR3 contains 19 residues. V dropped 4 bases and J dropped 0; count of bases not matched to a gene: 11. The CDR3 is CASSSLTSGSLGSYNEQFF. The CDR3 bases are TGTGCCAGCAGCTCCTTAACTAGCGGGAGTTTGGGCTCCTACAATGAGCAGTTCTTC.

V and J are TRBV7-9 and TRBJ1-4, with 7 bases aligning to TRBD1. The V gene's germline CDR1 is SEHNR and CDR2 FQNEAQ (reference sequence). Unmatched junction bases numbered 7, after V lost 5 bases and J lost 1 base. The CDR3 is made up of 16 amino acids. The CDR3 loop reads CASSLGTVQTNEKLFF. For the CDR3, the DNA is TGTGCCAGCAGCCTCGGGACAGTTCAAACTAATGAAAAACTGTTTTTT. The full variable domain, rest sourced from reference TRBV7-9 and TRBJ1-4, is DTGVSQNPRHKITKRGQNVTFRCDPISEHNRLYWYRQTLGQGPEFLTYFQNEAQLEKSRLLSDRFSAERPKGSFSTLEIQRTEQGDSAMYLCASSLGTVQTNEKLFFGSGTQLSVL.

The chain recombines TRBV28 with TRBJ2-7, with a weak D call TRBD1 (6 bases). Looked up from germline, CDR1 is MDHEN and CDR2 is SYDVKM. V shed 9 bases and J shed 2 bases, with 14 bases lying between them. The CDR3 extends over 13 amino acids. CDR3 sequence (DNA): TGTGCCAGTTTCCGGGACACCCCCTACGAGCAGTACTTC. Protein: CASFRDTPYEQYF.

The chain uses TRBV19 and TRBJ2-7; no definite D call. The CDR3 sequence is 14 residues long. The V and J ends lost 4 bases and 0 bases respectively, with 10 bases between them. Germline V gives CDR1 LNHDA, CDR2 SQIVND (reference sequence). The CDR3 here is CASSSEISSYEQYF. The CDR3 region has the DNA TGTGCCAGTAGTAGCGAGATAAGCTCCTACGAGCAGTACTTC.

The chain carries TRBV30 and TRBJ2-1; the D gene could be TRBD1 or TRBD2 (5 bases each). The germline V gene encodes CDR1 GTSNPN and CDR2 SVGIG (reference sequence). The CDR3 is made up of 12 amino acids. The V end lost 5 bases, the J end lost 10 bases, and 15 bases lay between the germline ends. In nucleotides, the CDR3 is TGTGCCTGGGATAATCCGGGACGAGAGCAGTTCTTC. This encodes CAWDNPGREQFF.

The rearrangement joins TRBV5-1 to TRBJ2-2; no definite D call. The CDR3 loop spans 12 amino acids. CDR1 is SGHRS and CDR2 is YFSETQ in the germline V gene. V was cut by 1 base and J by 7 bases, with 5 bases left in between. The CDR3: CASSLNSGELFF. The CDR3, as DNA: TGCGCCAGCAGCTTGAATAGCGGGGAGCTGTTTTTT.

The J gene is TRBJ1-4, the V gene TRBV5-1; D is perhaps TRBD1 (6 bases). CDR3 length: 13 residues. Germline values: CDR1 SGHRS, CDR2 YFSETQ. V was trimmed by 7 bases and J by 5 bases, leaving 12 bases between them. CDR3 sequence (DNA): TGCGCCAGCGCAGACAGGAAGAATGAAAAACTGTTTTTT. The encoded protein is CASADRKNEKLFF.

This clone has just a few counts. This sequence joins TRBV7-6 and TRBJ2-3; D possibly uses TRBD1 or TRBD2 (6 bases each). Trimming took off 3 bases at V and 12 bases at J, with 13 bases between the two ends. The CDR3 totals 12 residues. CDR1 is SGHVS, CDR2 FNYEAQ, per germline. The CDR3 sequence is CASSFAGGSQYF. CDR3 sequence (DNA): TGTGCCAGCAGCTTCGCCGGGGGCTCCCAGTATTTT.

The chain is built from TRBV28 and TRBJ2-1; D is possibly TRBD2 (5 bases). V lost 2 bases and J 3 bases, leaving 11 bases between the germline ends. This CDR3 spans 15 amino acids. Per germline, CDR1 MDHEN and CDR2 SYDVKM. The CDR3 loop reads CASSLIGSGYNEQFF. CDR3 sequence (DNA): TGTGCCAGCAGTTTAATTGGGAGTGGCTACAATGAGCAGTTCTTC.

In this sample, this clone turned up once. The J gene is TRBJ2-2, the V gene TRBV6-1; D might be TRBD1 (6 bases). The germline V and J ends were trimmed by 3 bases and 0 bases, with 8 bases remaining between them. Germline V gene data show CDR1 as MNHNS and CDR2 as SASEGT. CDR3 length: 15 residues. CDR3 DNA sequence: TGTGCCAGCAGTGAGTGGACAGCGAACACCGGGGAGCTGTTTTTT. This sequence encodes CASSEWTANTGELFF.

The gene calls are TRBV24-1 and TRBJ2-5; D remains unclear. Germline values: CDR1 KGHDR, CDR2 SFDVKD. With 3 bases removed from V and 0 bases from J, the gap between germline ends came to 10 bases. This CDR3 has 15 amino acids. This CDR3 is CATSDVLQDQETQYF. CDR3 nucleotides: TGTGCCACCAGTGATGTCCTCCAGGACCAAGAGACCCAGTACTTC.

The CDR3 region is CASSQELGEYEQYF. The DNA of the CDR3 is TGTGCCAGCAGCCAAGAATTGGGGGAATACGAGCAGTACTTC. The rearrangement links TRBV3-1 (or the pseudogene TRBV3-2) to TRBJ2-7; either TRBD1 or TRBD2 may fit D (5 bases each). The CDR3 extends over 14 amino acids. The germline gives CDR1 LGHDT, CDR2 YNNKEL (reference sequence). V lost 0 bases to trimming and J lost 4 bases, with 10 bases between them.

This chain joins TRBV27 and TRBJ1-4, with 7 bases that match TRBD1. Trimming took 4 bases from V and 11 from J; bases not matched to a gene: 7. The CDR3 has 13 residues. Per the germline V gene, CDR1 is MNHEY and CDR2 is SMNVEV (reference sequence). The CDR3 region is CASSSLWDSKLFF. For the CDR3, the DNA is TGTGCCAGCAGTTCCCTTTGGGACAGTAAACTGTTTTTT.

A remark on this clone: The germline gene is not matched at one end of the junction; a read error may be the cause. The CDR3 DNA follows: TGTGCCAGCAGCATAGATTCCCCGCCGCGCTACGAGCAGTACTTC. Encoded protein: CASSIDSPPRYEQYF. V gene TRBV11-2 combines with J gene TRBJ2-7; D is undetermined. Looked up from germline, CDR1 is SGHAT and CDR2 is FQNNGV. The CDR3 is made up of 15 amino acids.

V is TRBV30 and J is TRBJ2-5; possibly TRBD1 for D (5 bases). Germline V gives CDR1 GTSNPN, CDR2 SVGIG (reference sequence). Trimming pared 5 bases from V and 2 bases from J, leaving 24 bases between. The CDR3 runs 17 residues. This CDR3 reads CAWGSQGYSVLQETQYF. As DNA, the CDR3 is TGTGCCTGGGGGTCGCAGGGTTACTCGGTGCTTCAAGAGACCCAGTACTTC.

This chain connects TRBV11-1 to TRBJ2-5; 7 nucleotides line up with TRBD2. CDR1 SGHAT and CDR2 FQDESV come from the germline V gene (reference sequence). This CDR3 comprises 16 residues. J gave up 5 bases and V 8 bases, and 17 bases lay outside the gene matches. CDR3 sequence: CASYGTGPAGKETQYF. The DNA of the CDR3 is TGTGCCAGCTACGGGACCGGTCCAGCGGGGAAGGAGACCCAGTACTTC.